The subject of this entry is one T cell receptor beta chain. Its antigen is undetermined. The PCR had 60 Vbeta and 13 Jbeta primers. Some clones are missing from TCRdb's copy, which holds only in-frame ones; the method was immunoSEQ multiplex PCR. This table lists more than 65,000 clones. The source of the sample is a study of cytomegalovirus exposure and HLA in healthy donors. The overall study: Among the 370 or so donors who were genotyped, approximately 84% fell in the genetic ancestry cluster that is associated with self-reported Caucasian donors. Points from the study as a whole: Exclusion as indistinguishable affected some V segments, including TRBV6-2 and TRBV6-3. V- and J-gene trimming in TCR beta was tied to a missense DCLRE1C variant by an analysis performed later. Among TCR beta chains of equal frequency, HLA-associated ones were more clonally expanded in a later analysis.

Germline V lookup: CDR1 MGHDK, CDR2 SYGVNS. The CDR3 runs to 13 residues. V gave up 5 bases and J gave up 4 bases; unmatched junction bases: 4. The sequenced material came from PBMCs. The TCR originated in a middle-aged man in good health and CMV-seronegative. This chain connects TRBV25-1 to TRBJ1-1; 7 bases match TRBD1. This CDR3 reads CASSRGGSTEAFF. The CDR3 DNA reads as TGTGCCAGCAGTCGAGGGGGCTCCACTGAAGCTTTCTTT.